The entry below gives a single T cell receptor (beta chain) sequence along with its context. Amplification used 60 Vbeta primers and 13 Jbeta primers. Clones were read by immunoSEQ multiplex PCR, and TCRdb kept only the in-frame ones, dropping some. This table holds around 90,000 clones, around 60% found once. The data were taken from a study of cytomegalovirus exposure and HLA in healthy donors. V shed 8 bases and J 9 bases; nucleotides not matched to a gene: 5. This CDR3 spans 13 amino acids. Germline V CDR1 and CDR2: SNHLY, FYNNEI. Sequencing was performed on PBMCs. The rearrangement links TRBV2 to TRBJ1-6; 9 bases align to TRBD1. The TCR originated in a human donor in good health. This chain's CDR3 is CASEGQGVSPLHF. DNA of the CDR3: TGTGCCAGCGAGGGACAGGGAGTTTCACCCCTCCACTTT.